The 4 T cell receptor beta chains below all came from one sample that was sequenced in a study of chemoradiotherapy in HPV16-positive cancers. Generated by immunoSEQ multiplex PCR, the TCRdb table keeps only in-frame clones and is missing some. Here the sample spans about 12,000 clones, around 72% being singletons. Sampling took place from a patient who underwent chemoradiotherapy. Every receptor here comes from a human donor with HPV-associated anogenital cancer.

This chain connects TRBV5-1 to TRBJ1-1; 10 bases agree with TRBD1. This CDR3 comprises 16 residues. The trim removed 3 bases at V and 0 bases at J, leaving 5 bases unmatched. Germline V CDR1 and CDR2: SGHRS, YFSETQ. In DNA form, the CDR3 reads TGCGCCAGCAGCTGGAGGACAGGGGGAATGAACACTGAAGCTTTCTTT. This gives the protein CASSWRTGGMNTEAFF.

This chain links TRBV27 with TRBJ2-1; 11 nucleotides line up with TRBD2. In germline, CDR1 is MNHEY, CDR2 SMNVEV (reference sequence). CDR3 length: 15 amino acids. V lost 6 bases and J lost 5; bases outside the gene matches: 6. CDR3 in amino acids: CASRTLAGGDNEQFF. The CDR3 coding sequence is TGTGCCAGCAGGACTCTAGCGGGAGGAGACAATGAGCAGTTCTTC.

The genes are TRBV5-4 and TRBJ2-7; TRBD1 agrees at 7 bases. V lost 4 bases and J lost 3; bases outside the gene matches: 7. The CDR3 contains 14 residues. From germline, CDR1 is SGHNT and CDR2 YYREEE (reference sequence). The CDR3 bases are TGTGCCAGCAGCCCGCAGGGGGAGCTCTACGAGCAGTACTTC. It is translated as CASSPQGELYEQYF.

The V gene is TRBV27, the J gene TRBJ2-3; D remains unclear. Germline V gene lookup returns CDR1 MNHEY and CDR2 SMNVEV (reference sequence). V was trimmed by 5 bases and J by 6 bases, leaving 9 bases between them. This CDR3 spans 12 amino acids. The chain's CDR3 is CASSQQWDTQYF. CDR3 DNA: TGTGCCAGCAGTCAACAGTGGGATACGCAGTATTTT.